These 9 T cell receptor beta chains were all obtained from the same sample, sequenced in a study of T cell repertoires in cytomegalovirus infection. TCRdb processed the reads anew with MiXCR; each CDR3 protein has one entry. The profile covers roughly 630,000 distinct CDR3 sequences, with approximately 24% appearing a single time and approximately 8.2% taken by the ten largest. What was sequenced was CD8+ T cells from PBMCs. The receptors here all came from a human donor in good health (CMV status not recorded). Some clones in this sample may be carry-over from other donors' samples.

This clonotype has a handful of counts. This rearrangement joins TRBV7-9 to TRBJ2-1, with 9 bases fitting TRBD2. CDR3 length equals 14 residues. Germline-derived CDR1 and CDR2 are SEHNR and FQNEAQ (reference sequence). J was trimmed by 10 bases and V by 3 bases; bases with no gene match: 7. This CDR3 is CASSFGGGGREQFF. CDR3 coding DNA: TGTGCCAGCAGCTTCGGCGGGGGGGGTCGCGAGCAGTTCTTC.

V gene TRBV7-9 combines with J gene TRBJ2-7, with 8 bases aligning to TRBD1. With V trimmed by 6 bases and J by 4 bases, 11 bases remained unmatched. This CDR3 contains 15 residues. Germline V gene sequence: CDR1 SEHNR, CDR2 FQNEAQ (reference sequence). The DNA for the CDR3 is TGTGCCAGCAGGGGGCCGGGACAGGAGCTATACGAGCAGTACGTC. As protein: CASRGPGQELYEQYV.

In the case of this clonotype: The junction departs from the called germline gene at one end, perhaps through a read error. The chain is built from TRBV6-5 and TRBJ2-1; 9 bases agree with TRBD1. Looked up from germline, CDR1 is MNHEY and CDR2 is SVGAGI. The CDR3 has 16 amino acids. CDR3 sequence reads: CANSYWDRDGYNEQFF. As DNA, the CDR3 is TGTGCCAACAGTTACTGGGACAGGGACGGCTACAATGAGCAGTTCTTC.

There are many counts of this clonotype. The genes are TRBV7-9 and TRBJ1-6, with a weak D call TRBD1 (5 bases). Germline V gene lookup returns CDR1 SEHNR and CDR2 FQNEAQ (reference sequence). The CDR3 covers 12 residues. The germline V and J ends were trimmed by 1 base and 13 bases, with 8 bases remaining between them. The CDR3 here is CASSLGGAPLHF. CDR3 nucleotides: TGTGCCAGCAGCTTAGGTGGGGCGCCCCTCCACTTT.

This chain joins TRBV29-1 and TRBJ2-7; no clear D. From germline, CDR1 is SQVTM and CDR2 ANQGSEA. This CDR3 has 13 amino acids. V was shortened by 7 bases and J by 0 bases, with 13 bases between the two germline ends. The CDR3 region has the DNA TGCAGCGCCTGGACCGATAGCTCCTACGAGCAGTACTTC. Translated: CSAWTDSSYEQYF.

The rearrangement uses TRBV5-1 and TRBJ2-7; D is perhaps TRBD1 or TRBD2 (5 bases each). The ends were cut back, 3 bases at V and 2 bases at J, with 15 bases in the middle. There are 15 residues in the CDR3. Germline loops: CDR1 SGHRS, CDR2 YFSETQ. In nucleotides, the CDR3 is TGCGCCAGCAGCTCTTACCCGGGACGGACCTACGAGCAGTACGTC. It specifies CASSSYPGRTYEQYV.

V is TRBV6-5 and J is TRBJ1-1; D unresolved. Trimming left V 0 bases short and J 3 bases short, with 8 bases between. CDR1 and CDR2 from the germline V gene are MNHEY and SVGAGI. The CDR3 contains 14 residues. In nucleotides, the CDR3 is TGTGCCAGCAGTTACTCGACAAGCCACACTGAAGCTTTCTTT. The encoded protein is CASSYSTSHTEAFF.

The chain links TRBV7-9 to TRBJ2-7; 11 nucleotides align to TRBD1. Germline lookup yields CDR1 SEHNR and CDR2 FQNEAQ (reference sequence). V was clipped by 5 bases and J by 0 bases; unmatched bases: 9. CDR3 size: 17 residues. The CDR3 DNA follows: TGTGCCAGCAGCCAGGGACAGGGGGGTCTCGGCTCCTACGAGCAGTACGTC. This sequence encodes CASSQGQGGLGSYEQYV.

This clonotype was detected a few times. The rearrangement links TRBV4-2 to TRBJ2-7; D perhaps matches TRBD2 (5 bases). Germline V gene data show CDR1 as LGHNA and CDR2 as YNFKEQ. This CDR3 spans 15 amino acids. V lost 5 bases and J lost 2, with 16 bases in between. CDR3 residues: CASSGSEGLPYEQYF. CDR3 DNA sequence: TGTGCCAGCAGCGGGTCAGAGGGCTTACCCTACGAGCAGTACTTC.